Below are 32 T cell receptor beta chains sequenced from a single sample in a study of blood T cell repertoires in COVID-19. Clones were sequenced by immunoSEQ multiplex PCR, and TCRdb holds only the in-frame ones, with some missing. The sample lists about 160,000 clones, more than 60% occurring once. Sequencing was performed on peripheral blood. The receptors were gathered from a man between 65 and 85 years old with acute or convalescent COVID-19.

The gene calls are TRBV21-1 and TRBJ2-3; no DNA check was done on the table's D call, TRBD2. TRBV21-1 is flagged as a pseudogene. The CDR3 totals 19 residues. The CDR3 bases are TGTGCCAGCAGCACCGGACTCGCGGGGGGGCCAGGGGGTGGAGATACGCAGTATTTT. Protein product: CASSTGLAGGPGGGDTQYF.

This chain links TRBV12-3 or TRBV12-4 with TRBJ1-5, with D possibly matching TRBD1 (5 bases). The V end was cut by 3 bases, the J end by 4 bases, with 7 bases between. The CDR3 extends over 13 amino acids. Here the CDR3 reads CASSFSGNQPQHF. CDR3 sequence (DNA): TGTGCCAGCAGTTTTTCAGGGAATCAGCCCCAGCATTTT.

This chain links TRBV19 with TRBJ2-1, with TRBD2 identical over 12 bases. Germline V gives CDR1 LNHDA, CDR2 SQIVND (reference sequence). CDR3 size: 16 residues. The ends lost 3 bases at V and 5 bases at J; junction bases unmatched: 5. This chain's CDR3 is CASSIGLAGTHNEQFF. The CDR3 DNA follows: TGTGCCAGTAGTATCGGACTAGCGGGGACACACAATGAGCAGTTCTTC.

The CDR3 protein is CASSRTEDYNEQFF. The CDR3 DNA reads as TGTGCCAGCAGTAGGACAGAGGACTACAATGAGCAGTTCTTC. The gene calls are TRBV6-5 and TRBJ2-1; possibly TRBD1 for D (6 bases). The germline V gene encodes CDR1 MNHEY and CDR2 SVGAGI. V was cut by 5 bases and J by 3 bases, with 11 bases left in between. CDR3 length: 14 amino acids.

J is TRBJ2-1 and V is TRBV10-2; TRBD2 agrees at 16 bases. After removal of 6 bases from V and 10 bases from J, the junction contained 15 bases not matched to a gene. The CDR3 totals 18 residues. CDR1 is WSHSY, CDR2 SAAADI, per germline. CDR3 amino acids: CASRMNPGTSGGAEEQFF. The CDR3 DNA is TGCGCCAGCAGAATGAATCCCGGGACTAGCGGGGGGGCCGAGGAGCAGTTCTTC.

This clone has a single count. The rearrangement joins TRBV2 to TRBJ1-1; D is unclear. The germline CDR1 and CDR2 sequences are SNHLY and FYNNEI. V was trimmed by 5 bases and J by 2 bases, leaving 15 bases between them. The CDR3 sequence is 15 residues long. CDR3 sequence (DNA): TGTGCCAGCAGTATGGAGGCCAAACCTAACACTGAAGCTTTCTTT. It translates to CASSMEAKPNTEAFF.

The chain recombines TRBV6-5 with TRBJ1-4; a possible D gene is TRBD1 (5 bases). CDR1 MNHEY and CDR2 SVGAGI come from the germline V gene. V gave up 5 bases and J gave up 7 bases, with 17 bases separating them. The CDR3 extends over 15 amino acids. The CDR3 here is CASSPPGNLFEKLFF. CDR3 coding DNA: TGTGCCAGCAGTCCCCCAGGGAACTTGTTTGAAAAACTGTTTTTT.

In this sample, this clone turned up a few times. The V gene is TRBV4-1, the J gene TRBJ1-2, with TRBD1 matching 10 bases. Germline loops: CDR1 MGHRA, CDR2 YSYEKL. The length of the CDR3 is 18 residues. Trimming removed 0 bases from V and 0 bases from J; junction bases left unmatched: 7. The CDR3 loop reads CASSQEGTGEAPNYGYTF. CDR3 bases: TGCGCCAGCAGCCAAGAGGGGACAGGGGAAGCACCTAACTATGGCTACACCTTC.

The chain employs TRBV28 and TRBJ2-1; D might be TRBD1 (6 bases). The CDR3 contains 14 residues. Germline CDR1 MDHEN, CDR2 SYDVKM. V gave up 2 bases and J gave up 8 bases, with 13 bases separating them. CDR3 nucleotides: TGTGCCAGCAGTTTAGTGGGGGCGCAATATGAGCAGTTCTTC. This gives the protein CASSLVGAQYEQFF. Full variable domain (rest looked up from reference TRBV28 and TRBJ2-1): DVKVTQSSRYLVKRTGEKVFLECVQDMDHENMFWYRQDPGLGLRLIYFSYDVKMKEKGDIPEGYSVSREKKERFSLILESASTNQTSMYLCASSLVGAQYEQFFGPGTRLTVL.

The genes are TRBV4-3 and TRBJ2-7, with D unresolved. CDR1 and CDR2 (germline): LGHNA, YSLEER. The CDR3 has 15 amino acids. The germline V and J ends were trimmed by 2 bases and 0 bases, with 11 bases remaining between them. The CDR3 DNA reads as TGCGCCAGCAGCCAAAGCCGGGTTAGCTCCTACGAGCAGTACTTC. Protein sequence: CASSQSRVSSYEQYF.

In DNA, the CDR3 is TGTGCCAGTAAAGGGCGTGAGAGGGATTCGTACACTGAAGCTTTCTTT. Protein: CASKGRERDSYTEAFF. This chain uses TRBV19 with TRBJ1-1; D is unresolved. V was shortened by 7 bases and J by 3 bases, with 21 bases between the two germline ends. This CDR3 spans 16 amino acids. Germline-derived CDR1 and CDR2 are LNHDA and SQIVND (reference sequence).

The chain couples TRBV6-1 to TRBJ1-3, with D tentatively TRBD1 (6 bases). V was cut by 3 bases and J by 1 base, with 7 bases left in between. Per the germline V gene, CDR1 is MNHNS and CDR2 is SASEGT. This CDR3 has 14 residues. CDR3 DNA sequence: TGTGCCAGCAGTGATCAGGGGTCTGGAAACACCATATATTTT. Its translation: CASSDQGSGNTIYF.

This chain links TRBV12-3 or TRBV12-4 with TRBJ2-7; D possibly corresponds to TRBD1 (5 bases). The V end was cut by 6 bases, the J end by 7 bases, with 13 bases between. The CDR3 extends over 12 amino acids. CDR3 protein: CASSQGDREQYF. DNA of the CDR3: TGTGCCAGCAGCCAAGGGGATAGGGAGCAGTACTTC.

The chain carries TRBV7-2 and TRBJ2-7; perhaps TRBD1 as D (5 bases). Germline CDR1 and CDR2: SGHTA and FQGNSA. The CDR3 is 14 amino acids. V gave up 1 base and J gave up 8 bases, with 15 bases separating them. DNA for the CDR3: TGTGCCAGCAGCTTAGGCAGGGAAATATACCAGCAGTACTTC. Its protein is CASSLGREIYQQYF.

This sequence joins TRBV10-1 and TRBJ2-5; TRBD2 matches at 8 bases. The germline CDR1 and CDR2 sequences are WNHNN and SYGVQD (reference sequence). The CDR3 has 14 amino acids. Losses at the gene ends were 5 bases for V and 3 bases for J; bases not matched to a gene: 5. The CDR3 DNA follows: TGCGCCAGCAGTCCTGCGGGGGGAAAAGAGACCCAGTACTTC. The encoded protein is CASSPAGGKETQYF.

A word on this clone: Additional DNA sequences in this sample encode the identical CDR3. The chain recombines TRBV18 with TRBJ2-3, with D maybe TRBD2 (6 bases). V was shortened by 6 bases and J by 2 bases, with 15 bases between the two germline ends. In germline, CDR1 is KGHSH, CDR2 LQKENI. The CDR3 has 15 amino acids. CDR3 in DNA: TGTGCCAGCTCCCCCCCCGGGACTGTCACAGATACGCAGTATTTT. This sequence encodes CASSPPGTVTDTQYF.

This clone was found once. This chain links TRBV14 with TRBJ2-1, with TRBD2 identical over 15 bases. The CDR3 contains 17 residues. After removal of 4 bases from V and 3 bases from J, the junction contained 4 bases not matched to a gene. Per the germline V gene, CDR1 is SGHDN and CDR2 is FVKESK. CDR3 loop: CASSRGLAGGIYNEQFF. The DNA for the CDR3 is TGTGCCAGCAGCCGTGGACTAGCGGGAGGGATCTACAATGAGCAGTTCTTC.

This chain uses TRBV6-5 with TRBJ2-1; 9 bases agree with TRBD2. From germline, CDR1 is MNHEY and CDR2 SVGAGI. V shed 4 bases and J 6 bases; nucleotides not matched to a gene: 7. This CDR3 is 15 amino acids long. CDR3 residues: CASSSRAGGTNEQFF. As DNA, the CDR3 is TGTGCCAGCAGTTCTAGGGCGGGGGGGACCAATGAGCAGTTCTTC.

The chain has TRBV6-6 and TRBJ2-7; 7 bases align to TRBD1. Germline CDR1 MNHNY, CDR2 SVGAGI (reference sequence). The CDR3 totals 12 residues. J gave up 3 bases and V 4 bases, and 0 bases lay outside the gene matches. For the CDR3, the DNA is TGTGCCAGCAGTTGGACAGGCTACGAGCAGTACTTC. Translating gives CASSWTGYEQYF.

V gene TRBV6-4 combines with J gene TRBJ2-1; possible D gene TRBD2, 6 bases. Germline CDR1 and CDR2: MRHNA and SNTAGT. The CDR3 is 15 residues long. V was clipped by 3 bases and J by 3 bases, with 12 bases between them. The CDR3, as DNA: TGTGCCAGCAGTGAAGTGGCGGGGTACTACAATGAGCAGTTCTTC. This gives the protein CASSEVAGYYNEQFF.

V is TRBV9 and J is TRBJ1-6; no definite D call. The CDR3 sequence is 13 residues long. Trimming removed 6 bases at V and 7 bases at J, with 11 bases between. CDR1 SGDLS and CDR2 YYNGEE come from the germline V gene. The CDR3 nucleotides read TGTGCCAGCAATCCGAGGCCAAATTCACCCCTCCACTTT. Translated, it gives CASNPRPNSPLHF.

This chain connects TRBV24-1 to TRBJ2-2; a weak D match, TRBD2 (5 bases). The germline V gene has CDR1 KGHDR and CDR2 SFDVKD. V was shortened by 4 bases and J by 4 bases, with 21 bases between the two germline ends. The CDR3 loop spans 18 amino acids. The CDR3 protein is CATSDLPGERRSTGELFF. The CDR3, as DNA: TGTGCCACCAGTGACCTGCCCGGGGAGAGGAGGTCCACCGGGGAGCTGTTTTTT.

This rearrangement joins TRBV12-5 to TRBJ1-1, with 7 bases lining up with TRBD1. Germline V lookup: CDR1 LGHNT, CDR2 FRNRAP. V dropped 0 bases and J dropped 0; count of bases not matched to a gene: 10. The CDR3 loop spans 18 amino acids. This CDR3 reads CASGLVVSGTAMNTEAFF. CDR3 coding DNA: TGTGCTAGTGGTTTGGTAGTTTCGGGGACAGCCATGAACACTGAAGCTTTCTTT.

This rearrangement joins TRBV2 to TRBJ1-5, with 8 bases that match TRBD1. The CDR3 loop spans 16 amino acids. With V trimmed by 5 bases and J by 0 bases, 6 bases remained unmatched. The germline gives CDR1 SNHLY, CDR2 FYNNEI. CDR3 sequence: CASSSQGGNSNQPQHF. The CDR3 DNA sequence: TGTGCCAGCAGTTCACAGGGGGGGAATAGCAATCAGCCCCAGCATTTT.

This chain joins TRBV5-1 and TRBJ2-7, with 11 nucleotides matching TRBD1. This CDR3 comprises 16 residues. The germline CDR1 and CDR2 sequences are SGHRS and YFSETQ. V gave up 4 bases and J gave up 7 bases; unmatched junction bases: 13. For the CDR3, the DNA is TGCGCCAGCAGCACGGAACCTGGACAGGGGGCGAGTGAGCAGTACTTC. Protein: CASSTEPGQGASEQYF.

This chain links TRBV25-1 with TRBJ1-5; possibly TRBD1 for D (5 bases). The CDR3 consists of 14 residues. V dropped 4 bases and J dropped 4 bases, with 11 bases sitting between them. Germline lookup yields CDR1 MGHDK and CDR2 SYGVNS. CDR3 protein: CASSAAQVNQPQHF. CDR3 DNA: TGTGCCAGCAGTGCCGCACAGGTAAATCAGCCCCAGCATTTT.

V usage is TRBV4-3 and J usage is TRBJ1-4, with 8 nucleotides matching TRBD1. The CDR3 extends over 20 amino acids. The V gene end was trimmed by 0 bases and the J gene end by 4 bases; junction bases not matched to a gene: 16. The V gene's germline CDR1 is LGHNA and CDR2 YSLEER. CDR3 coding DNA: TGCGCCAGCAGCCAAGATCTGGGCAGGGGGCAAGGGTGGTATAATGAAAAACTGTTTTTT. It yields the protein CASSQDLGRGQGWYNEKLFF.

The gene calls are TRBV7-2 and TRBJ1-1, with 9 bases fitting TRBD1. V was clipped by 5 bases and J by 5 bases; unmatched bases: 3. Per the germline V gene, CDR1 is SGHTA and CDR2 is FQGNSA. The CDR3 sequence is 13 residues long. CDR3 sequence reads: CASSQQGATEAFF. The CDR3, as DNA: TGTGCCAGCAGCCAACAGGGGGCGACTGAAGCTTTCTTT.

The chain carries TRBV28 and TRBJ1-4, with a weak D call TRBD1 (6 bases). Germline CDR1 is MDHEN and CDR2 is SYDVKM. Trimming stripped 4 bases from V and 4 bases from J, with 16 bases between. The CDR3 length is 16 residues. CDR3: CASSSQGQAYNEKLFF. Here the CDR3 DNA reads TGTGCCAGCAGTTCACAGGGTCAAGCATATAATGAAAAACTGTTTTTT.

This clone came up once. The chain is built from TRBV5-1 and TRBJ1-2; 10 bases agree with TRBD1. The CDR3 extends over 15 amino acids. Germline V lookup: CDR1 SGHRS, CDR2 YFSETQ. The trim removed 0 bases at V and 3 bases at J, leaving 2 bases unmatched. CDR3 in amino acids: CASSLGTGGHYGYTF. For the CDR3, the DNA is TGCGCCAGCAGCTTGGGGACAGGGGGGCACTATGGCTACACCTTC. Complete variable domain (other parts from reference TRBV5-1 and TRBJ1-2): KAGVTQTPRYLIKTRGQQVTLSCSPISGHRSVSWYQQTPGQGLQFLFEYFSETQRNKGNFPGRFSGRQFSNSRSEMNVSTLELGDSALYLCASSLGTGGHYGYTFGSGTRLTVV.

The rearrangement uses TRBV4-3 and TRBJ1-1; perhaps TRBD1 as D (5 bases). The V end was cut by 4 bases, the J end by 5 bases, with 11 bases between. Germline V lookup: CDR1 LGHNA, CDR2 YSLEER. This CDR3 is 13 amino acids long. CDR3 sequence (DNA): TGCGCCAGCAGCCTTAGGGCAGGGACTGAAGCTTTCTTT. This translates into CASSLRAGTEAFF.

This clone occurred many times. This chain uses TRBV25-1 with TRBJ1-6, with TRBD1 matching 9 bases. The V and J ends lost 3 bases and 7 bases, in that order; junction bases with no gene match: 7. CDR3 length equals 16 residues. In germline, CDR1 is MGHDK, CDR2 SYGVNS. CDR3 DNA sequence: TGTGCCAGCAGTGAGTACACAGGGGGCAGGAATTCACCCCTCCACTTT. Translation gives CASSEYTGGRNSPLHF.